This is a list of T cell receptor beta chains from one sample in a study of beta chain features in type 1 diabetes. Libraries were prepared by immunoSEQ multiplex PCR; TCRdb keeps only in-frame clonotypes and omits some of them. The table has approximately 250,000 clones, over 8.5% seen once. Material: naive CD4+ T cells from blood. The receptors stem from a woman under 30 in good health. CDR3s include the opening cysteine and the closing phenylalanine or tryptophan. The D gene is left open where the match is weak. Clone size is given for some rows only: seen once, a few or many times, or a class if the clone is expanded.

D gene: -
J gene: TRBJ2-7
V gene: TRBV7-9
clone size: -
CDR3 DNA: TGTGCCAGCAGCTTAGACATGACCTACGAGCAGTACTTC
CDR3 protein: CASSLDMTYEQYF

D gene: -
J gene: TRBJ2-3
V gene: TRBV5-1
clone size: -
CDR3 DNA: TGCGCCAGCAGCTACGAGACAGAGAGCACAGATACGCAGTATTTT
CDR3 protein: CASSYETESTDTQYF

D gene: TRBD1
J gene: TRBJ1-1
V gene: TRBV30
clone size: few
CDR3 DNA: TGTGCCTGGAGTACGGGACAGTCGAACACTGAAGCTTTCTTT
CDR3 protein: CAWSTGQSNTEAFF

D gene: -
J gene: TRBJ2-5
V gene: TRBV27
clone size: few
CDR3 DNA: TGTGCCAGCAGTTTTCGGGGGGAGACCCAGTACTTC
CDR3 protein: CASSFRGETQYF

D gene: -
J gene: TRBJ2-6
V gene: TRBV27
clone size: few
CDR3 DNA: TGTGCCAGCAGCCAGACAGGTTCCGGGGCCAACGTCCTGACTTTC
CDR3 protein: CASSQTGSGANVLTF

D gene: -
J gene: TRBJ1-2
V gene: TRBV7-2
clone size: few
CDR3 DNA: TGTGCCAGCAGTCGCACAGTCTTTGGGGGCTCCTACTATGGCTACACCTTC
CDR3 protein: CASSRTVFGGSYYGYTF

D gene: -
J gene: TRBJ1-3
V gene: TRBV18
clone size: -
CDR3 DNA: TGTGCCAGCTCACCCCAGGGATCTGGAAACACCATATATTTT
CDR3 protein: CASSPQGSGNTIYF

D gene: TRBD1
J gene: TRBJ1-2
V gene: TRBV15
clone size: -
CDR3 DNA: TGTGCCACCAGCAAGGACAGGGGATATGGCTACACCTTC
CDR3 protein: CATSKDRGYGYTF

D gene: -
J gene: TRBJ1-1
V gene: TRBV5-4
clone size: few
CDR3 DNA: TGTGCCAGCACCTGGACAGTAGAGAACACTGAAGCTTTCTTT
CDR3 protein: CASTWTVENTEAFF

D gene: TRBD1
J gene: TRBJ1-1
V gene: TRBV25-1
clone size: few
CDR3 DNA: TGTGCCAGCAGTGAGGGACAGGGGTACACTGAAGCTTTCTTT
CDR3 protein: CASSEGQGYTEAFF

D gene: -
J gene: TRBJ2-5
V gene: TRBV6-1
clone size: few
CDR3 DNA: TGTGCCAGCAGTGAATGGTCGGGGGTGGGCCAAGAGACCCAGTACTTC
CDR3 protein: CASSEWSGVGQETQYF

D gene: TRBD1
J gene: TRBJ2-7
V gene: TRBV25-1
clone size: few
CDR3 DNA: TGTGCCAGCACCTGGGGACAGGGTAAGCAGTACTTC
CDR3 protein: CASTWGQGKQYF

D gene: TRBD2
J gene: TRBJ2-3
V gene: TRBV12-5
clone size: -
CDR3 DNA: TGTGCTAGTGTAGCGGGGGATATCACAGATACGCAGTATTTT
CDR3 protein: CASVAGDITDTQYF

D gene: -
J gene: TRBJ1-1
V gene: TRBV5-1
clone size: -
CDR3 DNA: TGCGCCAGCAGCCGGGGGGGACCGGAAACTGAAGCTTTCTTT
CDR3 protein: CASSRGGPETEAFF

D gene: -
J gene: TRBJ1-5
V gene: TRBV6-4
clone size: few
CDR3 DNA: TGTGCCAGCAGTGAGACAGGAGGCAATCAGCCCCAGCATTTT
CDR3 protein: CASSETGGNQPQHF

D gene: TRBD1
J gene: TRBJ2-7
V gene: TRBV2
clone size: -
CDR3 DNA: TGTGCCAGCAGTGCAGACAGGGCCGAGCAGTACTTC
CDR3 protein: CASSADRAEQYF

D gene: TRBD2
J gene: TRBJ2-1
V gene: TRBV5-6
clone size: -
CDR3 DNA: TGTGCCAGCAGCTTGCCTAGCGGGAGGGCGGGCAATGAGCAGTTCTTC
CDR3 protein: CASSLPSGRAGNEQFF

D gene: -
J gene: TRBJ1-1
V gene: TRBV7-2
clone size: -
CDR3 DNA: TGTGCCAGCAGAATATCCCTCTTAGTTCTCACTGAAGCTTTCTTT
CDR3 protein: CASRISLLVLTEAFF

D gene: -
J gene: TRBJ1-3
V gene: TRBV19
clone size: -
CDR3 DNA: TGTGCCAGTAGCGTCCTTCAGGGGTCCTCTGGAAACACCATATATTTT
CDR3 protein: CASSVLQGSSGNTIYF

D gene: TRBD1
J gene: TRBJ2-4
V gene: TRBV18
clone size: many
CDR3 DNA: TGTGCCAGCTCACCATCTCTGGGACAGGAGTACTTC
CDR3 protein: CASSPSLGQEYF

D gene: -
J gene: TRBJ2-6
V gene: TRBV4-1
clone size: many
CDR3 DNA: TGCGCCAGCAGCCAAGATCCACAGGGTGGCTCTGGGGCCAACGTCCTGACTTTC
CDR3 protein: CASSQDPQGGSGANVLTF

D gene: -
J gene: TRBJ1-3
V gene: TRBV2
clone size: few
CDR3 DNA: TGTGCCAGCAGTGACAGGATCTCTGGAAACACCATATATTTT
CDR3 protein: CASSDRISGNTIYF

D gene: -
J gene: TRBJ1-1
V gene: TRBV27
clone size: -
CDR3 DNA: TGTGCCAGCAGTCCCCGGGGGGGGACCACTGAAGCTTTCTTT
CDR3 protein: CASSPRGGTTEAFF

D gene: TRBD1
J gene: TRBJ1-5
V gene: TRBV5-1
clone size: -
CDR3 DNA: TGCGCCAGCAGCCGGGAGGGGGCCACCAATCAGCCCCAGCATTTT
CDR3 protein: CASSREGATNQPQHF

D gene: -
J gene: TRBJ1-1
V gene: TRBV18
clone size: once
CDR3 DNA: TGTGCCAGCTCACTAACAGGGAAGGACACTGAAGCTTTCTTT
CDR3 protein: CASSLTGKDTEAFF

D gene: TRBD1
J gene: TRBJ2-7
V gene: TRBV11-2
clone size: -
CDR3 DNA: TGTGCCAGCAGCTTATCGTTGGGGACAGGGGCTTCCTACGAGCAGTACTTC
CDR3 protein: CASSLSLGTGASYEQYF

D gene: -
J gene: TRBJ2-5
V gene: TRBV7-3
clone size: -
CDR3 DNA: TGTGCCAGCAGCTCCGGGGGAGGAGGGTACCAAGAGACCCAGTACTTC
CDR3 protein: CASSSGGGGYQETQYF

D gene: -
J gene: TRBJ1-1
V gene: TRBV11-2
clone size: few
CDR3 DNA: TGTGCCAGCACCCCGTCGGGGTGGGACACAAGGCTTAACACTGAAGCTTTCTTT
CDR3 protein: CASTPSGWDTRLNTEAFF

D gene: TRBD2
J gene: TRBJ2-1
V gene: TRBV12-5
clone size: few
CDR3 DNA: TGTGCTAGTGGTTCGCCTAGCGGGATCAATGAGCAGTTCTTC
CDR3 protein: CASGSPSGINEQFF

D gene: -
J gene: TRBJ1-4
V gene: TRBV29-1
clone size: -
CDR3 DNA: TGCAGCGGTCAGAAAAACGGGGGGGAAAAACTGTTTTTT
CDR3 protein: CSGQKNGGEKLFF

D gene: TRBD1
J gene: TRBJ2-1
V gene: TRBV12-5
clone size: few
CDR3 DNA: TGTGCTAGTGGTTCTCGGACAGGAGCATCCTACAATGAGCAGTTCTTC
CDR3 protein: CASGSRTGASYNEQFF

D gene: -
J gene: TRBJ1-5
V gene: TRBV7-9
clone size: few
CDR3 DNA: TGTGCCAGCAGCTCCCAGGGGAGCAATCAGCCCCAGCATTTT
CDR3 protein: CASSSQGSNQPQHF

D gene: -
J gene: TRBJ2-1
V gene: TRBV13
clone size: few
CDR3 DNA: TGTGCCAGCAGCTCGTTTGAGCCCGTACCCAATGAGCAGTTCTTC
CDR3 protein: CASSSFEPVPNEQFF

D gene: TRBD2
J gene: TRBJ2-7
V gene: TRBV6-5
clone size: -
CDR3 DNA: TGTGCCAGCAGTTACCTCGGGAGGCCGCGGGACGAGCAGTACTTC
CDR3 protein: CASSYLGRPRDEQYF

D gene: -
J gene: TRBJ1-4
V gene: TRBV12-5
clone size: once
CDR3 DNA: TGTGCTAGTGGTTTGATCGGGGGGAGTGAAAAACTGTTTTTT
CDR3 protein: CASGLIGGSEKLFF

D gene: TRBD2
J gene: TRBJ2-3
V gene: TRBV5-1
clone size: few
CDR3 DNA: TGCGCCAGCAGCCTCGGGACTAGTCGGTATTTT
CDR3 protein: CASSLGTSRYF

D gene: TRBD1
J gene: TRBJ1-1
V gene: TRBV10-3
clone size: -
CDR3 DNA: TGTGCCATCAGGGAGACAGGGGGCGGTGAAGCTTTCTTT
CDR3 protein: CAIRETGGGEAFF

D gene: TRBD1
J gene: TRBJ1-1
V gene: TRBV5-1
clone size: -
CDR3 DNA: TGCGCCAGCAGGTCAGGGGGTAAGGCGAACACTGAAGCTTTCTTT
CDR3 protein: CASRSGGKANTEAFF

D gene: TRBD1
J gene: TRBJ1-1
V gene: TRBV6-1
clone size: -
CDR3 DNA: TGTGCCAGCACCATAGACAGGGCGAGCACTGAAGCTTTCTTT
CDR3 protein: CASTIDRASTEAFF

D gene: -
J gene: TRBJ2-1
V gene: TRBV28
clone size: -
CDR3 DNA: TGTGCCAGCAGTTTATCCGGACGGGGGTTACGCAGTGAGCAGTTCTTC
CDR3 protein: CASSLSGRGLRSEQFF

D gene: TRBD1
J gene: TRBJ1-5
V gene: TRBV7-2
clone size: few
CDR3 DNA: TGTGCCAGCAGCATCGACAGGGGGCGAAATCAGCCCCAGCATTTT
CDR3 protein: CASSIDRGRNQPQHF

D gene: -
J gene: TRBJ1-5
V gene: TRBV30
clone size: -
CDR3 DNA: TGTGCCTGGAGTGCAAAGGGACTCGGTAGCAATCAGCCCCAGCATTTT
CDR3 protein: CAWSAKGLGSNQPQHF

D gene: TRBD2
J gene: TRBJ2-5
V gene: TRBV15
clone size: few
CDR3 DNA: TGTGCCACCAGCATTGGGCGGGGGGGCCGAGAGACCCAGTACTTC
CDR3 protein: CATSIGRGGRETQYF